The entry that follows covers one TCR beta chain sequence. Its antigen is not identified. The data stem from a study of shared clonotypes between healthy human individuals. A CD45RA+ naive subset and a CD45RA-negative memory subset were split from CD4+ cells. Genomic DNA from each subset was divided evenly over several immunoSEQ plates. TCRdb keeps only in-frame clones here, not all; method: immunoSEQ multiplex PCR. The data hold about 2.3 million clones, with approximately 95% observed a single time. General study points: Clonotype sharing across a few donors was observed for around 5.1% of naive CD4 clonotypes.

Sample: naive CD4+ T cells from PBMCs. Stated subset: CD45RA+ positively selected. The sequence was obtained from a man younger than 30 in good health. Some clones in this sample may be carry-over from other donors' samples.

CDR3 residues: CASSLGDSTFTEAFF. The DNA for the CDR3 is TGTGCCAGCAGCTTAGGGGACAGCACCTTCACTGAAGCTTTCTTT. The chain is built from TRBV11-2 and TRBJ1-1; 7 positions match TRBD1. This CDR3 region has 15 residues. From germline, CDR1 is SGHAT and CDR2 FQNNGV. Trimming took 1 base from V and 4 from J; bases not matched to a gene: 6. The full variable domain, with the rest looked up from reference TRBV11-2 and TRBJ1-1, is EAGVAQSPRYKIIEKRQSVAFWCNPISGHATLYWYQQILGQGPKLLIQFQNNGVVDDSQLPKDRFSAERLKGVDSTLKIQPAKLEDSAVYLCASSLGDSTFTEAFFGQGTRLTVV.